This record concerns one T cell receptor (beta chain) sequence. The antigen is unknown. Germline CDR1 is MGHDK and CDR2 is SYGVNS. The CDR3 covers 14 residues. V lost 1 base, J lost 1 base, and 5 bases lay in between. The sample belongs to a study of persistence of HIV-infected CD4 T cells. Study outcomes and limitations: The rare CMV-responding cells with HIV-1 proviruses were not separately TCR-sequenced. Compared with CD3/CD28-stimulated cells, CMV- and Gag-responding cells showed lower TCRbeta richness. Degenerate expanded CDR3beta sequences were enriched among CMV- and Gag-responding cells.

Cells were stimulated with overlapping HIV-1 Gag 15-mer peptides. Sorted nonresponding memory CD4+ T cells were CD40L-negative, CD69-negative, CD45RO-high. These HIV-1-infected adults initiated suppressive ART in chronic infection. The immunoSEQ assay was version 4, run in survey mode. Libraries were prepared by immunoSEQ multiplex PCR; TCRdb keeps only in-frame clonotypes and omits some of them. The top ten hold 5.4% of the sample, which has about 36,000 clones, more than 75% seen once. This material consisted of cultured CD4+ T cells from PBMCs, taken from a patient who received antiretroviral therapy. The sequence was collected from an adult with HIV. The donor label of this sample is uncertain. The chain combines TRBV25-1 with TRBJ2-4; D not resolved. In DNA form, the CDR3 reads TGTGCCAGCAGTGAATTCGGGGCCAAAAACATTCAGTACTTC. Translating gives CASSEFGAKNIQYF.